This entry features one T cell receptor beta chain sequence. As yet, its antigen is unknown. The record originates from a study of cytomegalovirus exposure and HLA in healthy donors. For the study at large: Earlier, 200 million or so T cells were analyzed, and 90 million to 140 million unique TCR beta sequences were found among them.

Study outcomes and limitations: A few CMV-associated chains were confirmed in vitro to be specific for CMV antigens. The availability of immune exposure information extended only to CMV serostatus. There were fewer than 200 TCR beta chains listed as cytomegalovirus-associated.

Both 60 Vbeta primers and 13 Jbeta primers went into the PCR. The table came from immunoSEQ multiplex PCR; TCRdb's copy has only in-frame clones and leaves some out. This table has about 190,000 clones, 65% to 85% appearing once. Trimming shortened V by 4 bases and J by 6 bases, and 21 bases separated the two germline ends. The germline V gene encodes CDR1 GTSNPN and CDR2 SVGIG (reference sequence). The CDR3 totals 15 residues. The clonotype originates from a male donor in good health and CMV-seronegative. Sequenced input: PBMCs. This sequence joins TRBV30 and TRBJ1-1, with a possible D match to TRBD1 (5 bases). The CDR3 bases are TGTGCCTGGACACTAGCGACAGTAGGTTATCCTGAAGCTTTCTTT. This gives the protein CAWTLATVGYPEAFF.